The next 5 T cell receptor beta chains were all read from a single sample in a study of regulatory T cells in long-lasting Graves disease (dated by TCRdb to the early 2020s). The time point label, read with the paper, signifies: newly diagnosed GD, antithyroid drugs for less than 3 months. For both TCR sequencing and RNA sequencing, RNA was extracted from PBMCs using TRIzol. The protocol used for the library was multiplex PCR. For sequencing, an Illumina HiSeq 4000 was employed. To build TCR beta libraries, CDR3 regions were amplified by Arm-PCR using iRepertoire HTBI primers. The raw public reads went through TCRdb reprocessing: fastp at Q25, MiXCR clone calling, in-frame beta chains kept. Each entry merges the rows of one CDR3 protein and shows their most common DNA and genes. This sample is represented by about 220,000 distinct CDR3 sequences; roughly 18% of them were singletons. Approximately 12% of the sample lies in the top ten.

These same records also appear under a second study, on T cells in Graves' hyperthyroidism and ophthalmopathy.

The sample here was peripheral blood mononuclear cells (PBMCs), taken at new diagnosis, from a patient treated with antithyroid drugs. These receptors came from a woman aged 25 to 39 with Graves disease. Donor details come from another sample of the same person, matched by shared clones.

The V call is TRBV20-1, the J call TRBJ2-7, with a possible D match to TRBD2 (5 bases). The V gene lost 3 bases and the J gene lost 1 base, with 13 bases spanning the gap. The V gene's germline CDR1 is DFQATT and CDR2 SNEGSKA (reference sequence). The CDR3 extends over 14 amino acids. CDR3 loop: CSASIRGVSYEQYF. The CDR3 DNA reads TGCAGTGCTAGTATCCGGGGTGTTTCCTACGAGCAGTACTTC.

The rearrangement uses TRBV20-1 and TRBJ1-6, with a tentative D call TRBD1 (5 bases). Germline CDR1 reads DFQATT; CDR2 reads SNEGSKA (reference sequence). The CDR3 length is 15 residues. Deletions cut 5 bases from V and 5 bases from J, with 16 bases between. In DNA form, the CDR3 reads TGCAGTGCTCTACATCCCCGGGGGAATAATTCACCCCTCCACTTT. This sequence encodes CSALHPRGNNSPLHF.

This clonotype appeared many times. The genes are TRBV20-1 and TRBJ2-3; TRBD1 matches at 10 bases. The junction had 7 bases not matched to a gene; V was cut back by 1 base and J by 6 bases. Germline CDR1 and CDR2: DFQATT and SNEGSKA (reference sequence). The CDR3 sequence is 15 residues long. Here the CDR3 reads CSARVGTGERDTQYF. The CDR3 DNA reads as TGCAGTGCTAGAGTCGGGACAGGGGAGAGGGATACGCAGTATTTT.

As concerns this clonotype: One base away lies a much larger clone, so this may be a sequencing read error. The V and J genes are TRBV19 and TRBJ1-1; a possible D gene is TRBD1 (5 bases). The ends were cut back, 4 bases at V and 5 bases at J, with 11 bases in the middle. CDR1 is LNHDA, CDR2 SQIVND, per germline (reference sequence). The CDR3 loop spans 13 amino acids. This chain's CDR3 is CASSKRGVTEAFF. The CDR3 coding sequence is TGTGCCAGTAGTAAACGAGGGGTTACTGAAGCTTTCTTT. Using reference TRBV19 and TRBJ1-1 for the parts outside the CDR3, the full variable domain is DGGITQSPKYLFRKEGQNVTLSCEQNLNHDAMYWYRQDPGQGLRLIYYSQIVNDFQKGDIAEGYSVSREKKESFPLTVTSAQKNPTAFYLCASSKRGVTEAFFGQGTRLTVV.

This clonotype showed up many times. J is TRBJ2-2 and V is TRBV2; no clear D gene. The CDR3 spans 15 residues. Looked up from germline, CDR1 is SNHLY and CDR2 is FYNNEI. Trimming left V 5 bases short and J 7 bases short, with 17 bases between. The CDR3 sequence is CASSQESLPIGELFF. DNA for the CDR3: TGTGCCAGCAGTCAGGAAAGCCTACCCATCGGGGAGCTGTTTTTT.